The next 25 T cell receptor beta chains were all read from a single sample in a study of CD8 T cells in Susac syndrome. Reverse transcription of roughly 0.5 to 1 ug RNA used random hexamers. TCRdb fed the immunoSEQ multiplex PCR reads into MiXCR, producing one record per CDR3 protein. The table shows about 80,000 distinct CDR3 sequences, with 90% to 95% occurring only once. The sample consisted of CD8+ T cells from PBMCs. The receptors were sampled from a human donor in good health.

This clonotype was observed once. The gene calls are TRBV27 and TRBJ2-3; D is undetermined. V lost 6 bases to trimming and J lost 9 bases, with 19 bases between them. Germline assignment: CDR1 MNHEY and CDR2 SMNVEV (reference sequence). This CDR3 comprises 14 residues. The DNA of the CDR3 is TGTGCCAGCAGCCTCTTTTTAGGTATTGGCACGCAGTATTTT. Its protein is CASSLFLGIGTQYF.

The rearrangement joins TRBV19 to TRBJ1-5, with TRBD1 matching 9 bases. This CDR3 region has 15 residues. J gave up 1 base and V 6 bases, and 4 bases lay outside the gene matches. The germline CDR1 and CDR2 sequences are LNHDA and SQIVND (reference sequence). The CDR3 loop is CASSPTGGSNQPQHF. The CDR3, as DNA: TGTGCCAGTAGCCCGACAGGGGGAAGCAATCAGCCCCAGCATTTT.

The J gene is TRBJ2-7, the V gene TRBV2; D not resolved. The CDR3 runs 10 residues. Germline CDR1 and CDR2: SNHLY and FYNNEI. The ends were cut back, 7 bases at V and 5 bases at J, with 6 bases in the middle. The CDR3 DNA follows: TGTGCCAGCAAGGGCCACGAGCAGTACGTC. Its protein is CASKGHEQYV.

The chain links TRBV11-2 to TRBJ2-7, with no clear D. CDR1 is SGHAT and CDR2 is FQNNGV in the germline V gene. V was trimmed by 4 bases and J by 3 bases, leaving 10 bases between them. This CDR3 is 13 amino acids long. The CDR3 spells CASSYATVYEQYV. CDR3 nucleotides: TGTGCCAGCAGCTACGCCACTGTCTACGAGCAGTACGTC.

Written as DNA, the CDR3 is TGTGCCAGCAGCTTAATAGGAGGACCCAAACCCAATCAGCCCCAGCATTTT. It specifies CASSLIGGPKPNQPQHF. The chain uses TRBV7-2 and TRBJ1-5, with D unclear. V lost 2 bases and J lost 3, with 17 bases in between. Germline lookup yields CDR1 SGHTA and CDR2 FQGNSA. The CDR3 extends over 17 amino acids.

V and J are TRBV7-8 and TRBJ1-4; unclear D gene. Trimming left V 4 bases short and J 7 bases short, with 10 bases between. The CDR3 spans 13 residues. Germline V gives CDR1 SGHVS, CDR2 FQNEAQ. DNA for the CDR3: TGTGCCAGCAGCTGGACGATGGGTGAAAAACTGTTTTTT. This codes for CASSWTMGEKLFF. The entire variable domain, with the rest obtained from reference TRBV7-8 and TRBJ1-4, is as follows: GAGVSQSPRYKVAKRGQDVALRCDPISGHVSLFWYQQALGQGPEFLTYFQNEAQLDKSGLPSDRFFAERPEGSVSTLKIQRTQQEDSAVYLCASSWTMGEKLFFGSGTQLSVL.

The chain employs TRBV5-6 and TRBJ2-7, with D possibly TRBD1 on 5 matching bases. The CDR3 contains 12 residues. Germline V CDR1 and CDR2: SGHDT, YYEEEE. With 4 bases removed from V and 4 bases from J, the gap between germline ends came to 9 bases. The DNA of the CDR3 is TGTGCCAGCAGCAGGGGCAGGTACGAGCAGTACGTC. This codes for CASSRGRYEQYV.

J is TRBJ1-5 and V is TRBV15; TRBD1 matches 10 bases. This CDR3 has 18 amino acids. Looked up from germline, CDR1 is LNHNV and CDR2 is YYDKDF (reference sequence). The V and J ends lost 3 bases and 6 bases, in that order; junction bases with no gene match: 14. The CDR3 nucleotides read TGTGCCACCAGCAGGCCCTCGGGGACAGGGGATTCAACTCAGCCCCAGCATTTT. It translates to CATSRPSGTGDSTQPQHF. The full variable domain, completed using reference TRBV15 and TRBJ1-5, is DAMVIQNPRYQVTQFGKPVTLSCSQTLNHNVMYWYQQKSSQAPKLLFHYYDKDFNNEADTPDNFQSRRPNTSFCFLDIRSPGLGDTAMYLCATSRPSGTGDSTQPQHFGDGTRLSIL.

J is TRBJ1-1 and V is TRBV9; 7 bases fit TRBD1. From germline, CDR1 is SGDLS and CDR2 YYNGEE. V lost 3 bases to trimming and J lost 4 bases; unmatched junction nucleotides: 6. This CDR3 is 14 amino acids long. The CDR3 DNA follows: TGTGCCAGCAGCGGCGGCAGGGGGATCACTGAAGCTTTCTTT. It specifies CASSGGRGITEAFF.

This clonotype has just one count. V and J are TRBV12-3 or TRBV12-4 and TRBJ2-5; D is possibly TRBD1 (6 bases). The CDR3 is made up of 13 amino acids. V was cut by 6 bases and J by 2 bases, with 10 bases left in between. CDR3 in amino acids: CASRPDSQETQYF. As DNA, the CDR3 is TGTGCCAGCAGACCGGACAGTCAAGAGACCCAGTACTTC.

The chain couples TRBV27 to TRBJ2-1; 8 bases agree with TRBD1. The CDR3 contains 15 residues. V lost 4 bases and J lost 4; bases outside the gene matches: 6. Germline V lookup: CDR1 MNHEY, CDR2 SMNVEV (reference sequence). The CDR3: CASSSGTGMYNEQFF. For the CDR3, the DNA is TGTGCCAGCAGTTCCGGGACAGGCATGTACAATGAGCAGTTCTTC.

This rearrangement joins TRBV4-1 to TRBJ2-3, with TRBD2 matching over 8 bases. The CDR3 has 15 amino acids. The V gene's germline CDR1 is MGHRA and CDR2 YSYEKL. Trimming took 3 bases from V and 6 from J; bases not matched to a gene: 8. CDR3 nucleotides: TGCGCCAGCAGCCACCCGGCGGGGGGCGCGGATACGCAGTATTTT. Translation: CASSHPAGGADTQYF.

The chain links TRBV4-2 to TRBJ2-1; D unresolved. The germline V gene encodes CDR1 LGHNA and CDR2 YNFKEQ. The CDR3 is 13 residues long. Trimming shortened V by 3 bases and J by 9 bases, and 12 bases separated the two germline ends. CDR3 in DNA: TGTGCCAGCAGCCAGGCCCTTCTCGGTGAGCAGTTCTTC. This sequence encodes CASSQALLGEQFF.

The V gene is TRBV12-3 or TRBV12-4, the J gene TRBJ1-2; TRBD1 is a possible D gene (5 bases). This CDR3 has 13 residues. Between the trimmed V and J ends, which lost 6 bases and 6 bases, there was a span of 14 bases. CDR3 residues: CASSPEGRDGYTF. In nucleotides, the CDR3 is TGTGCCAGCAGCCCCGAGGGGCGAGATGGCTACACCTTC.

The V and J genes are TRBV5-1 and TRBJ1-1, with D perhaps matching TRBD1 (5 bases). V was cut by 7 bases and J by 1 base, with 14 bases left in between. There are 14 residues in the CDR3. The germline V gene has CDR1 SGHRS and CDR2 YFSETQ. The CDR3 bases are TGCGCCAGCCGTCCCGGTGGGGGGAACACTGAAGCTTTCTTT. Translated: CASRPGGGNTEAFF.

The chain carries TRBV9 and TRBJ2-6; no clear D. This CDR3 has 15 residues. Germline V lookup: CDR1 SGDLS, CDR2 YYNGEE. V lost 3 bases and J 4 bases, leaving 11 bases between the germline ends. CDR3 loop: CASSGRSVGANVLTF. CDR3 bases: TGTGCCAGCAGCGGCAGGAGTGTAGGGGCCAACGTCCTGACTTTC.

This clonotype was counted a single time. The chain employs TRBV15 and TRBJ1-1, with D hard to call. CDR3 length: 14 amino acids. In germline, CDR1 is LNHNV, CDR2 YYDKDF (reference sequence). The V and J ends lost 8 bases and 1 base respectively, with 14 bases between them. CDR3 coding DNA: TGTGCCACCTGTCCGGGCCACTCGAACACTGAAGCTTTCTTT. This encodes CATCPGHSNTEAFF.

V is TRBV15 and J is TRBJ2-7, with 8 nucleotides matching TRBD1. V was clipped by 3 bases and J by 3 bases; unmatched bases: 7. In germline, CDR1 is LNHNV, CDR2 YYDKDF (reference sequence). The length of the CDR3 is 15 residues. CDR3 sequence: CATSRDRVQNYEQYF. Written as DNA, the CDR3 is TGTGCCACCAGCAGGGACAGGGTACAGAACTACGAGCAGTACTTC.

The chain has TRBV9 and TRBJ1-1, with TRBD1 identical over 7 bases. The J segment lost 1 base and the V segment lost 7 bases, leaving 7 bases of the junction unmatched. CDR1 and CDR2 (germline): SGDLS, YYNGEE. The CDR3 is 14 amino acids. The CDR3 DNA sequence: TGTGCCAGCGGTGAGGGGGCGTCGAACACTGAAGCTTTCTTT. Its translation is CASGEGASNTEAFF.

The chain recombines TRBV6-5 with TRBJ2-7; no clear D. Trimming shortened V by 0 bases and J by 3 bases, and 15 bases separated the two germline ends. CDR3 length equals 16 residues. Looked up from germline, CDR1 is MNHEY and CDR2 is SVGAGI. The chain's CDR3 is CASSYSISGPSYEQYF. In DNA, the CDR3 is TGTGCCAGCAGTTACTCGATATCGGGCCCCAGCTACGAGCAGTACTTC.

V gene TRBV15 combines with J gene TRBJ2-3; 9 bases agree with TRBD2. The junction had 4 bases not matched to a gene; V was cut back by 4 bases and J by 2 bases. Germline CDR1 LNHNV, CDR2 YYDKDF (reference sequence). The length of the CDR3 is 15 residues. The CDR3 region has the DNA TGTGCCACCAGCAAGCGACTAGCGGCCACAGATACGCAGTATTTT. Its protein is CATSKRLAATDTQYF.

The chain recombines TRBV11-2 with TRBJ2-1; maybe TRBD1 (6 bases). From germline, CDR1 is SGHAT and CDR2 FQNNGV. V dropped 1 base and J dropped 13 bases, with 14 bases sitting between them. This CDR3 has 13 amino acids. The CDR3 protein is CASSLGTVIHQFF. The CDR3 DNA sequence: TGTGCCAGCAGCTTAGGGACAGTAATCCATCAGTTCTTC.

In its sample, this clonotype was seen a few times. The CDR3 here is CASSVGLSADTQYF. In DNA, the CDR3 is TGTGCCAGCAGCGTCGGCCTGTCGGCAGATACGCAGTATTTT. J is TRBJ2-3 and V is TRBV6-5, with D unresolved. V was shortened by 6 bases and J by 4 bases, with 14 bases between the two germline ends. Germline CDR1 is MNHEY and CDR2 is SVGAGI. CDR3 length: 14 residues.

The CDR3 bases are TGTGCCAGCAGCCAAGAGTGGCTAGCGGCGAACAATGAGCAGTTCTTC. Amino acids: CASSQEWLAANNEQFF. V and J are TRBV3-1 and TRBJ2-1; the match to TRBD2 covers 7 bases. The CDR3 has 16 residues. Unmatched junction bases numbered 7, after V lost 0 bases and J lost 5 bases. Germline V CDR1 and CDR2: LGHDT, YNNKEL (reference sequence).

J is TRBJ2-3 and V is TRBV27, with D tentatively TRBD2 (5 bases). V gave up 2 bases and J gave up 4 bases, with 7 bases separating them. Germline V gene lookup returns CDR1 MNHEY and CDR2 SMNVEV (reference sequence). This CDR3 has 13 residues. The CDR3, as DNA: TGTGCCAGCAGTTTACTAGCCCCAGATACGCAGTATTTT. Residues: CASSLLAPDTQYF.